This T cell receptor beta chain was identified during a study of blood T cell repertoires in COVID-19. About the research overall: The study drew acute and convalescent COVID-19 samples from the United States, Italy and Spain. Sample material is recorded as cDNA or gDNA derived from T cells, B-cell-depleted T cells, or PBMCs.

Trimming took 0 bases from V and 6 from J, leaving 11 bases between them. Germline V lookup: CDR1 MGHRA, CDR2 YSYEKL. The CDR3 is made up of 14 amino acids. Sequencing used immunoSEQ multiplex PCR; TCRdb keeps in-frame clones, though not all of them. The profile shows under 350,000 clones, about nine tenths of them singletons. Material for sequencing was peripheral blood. The rearrangement links TRBV4-1 to TRBJ1-2; tentative D call: TRBD1 (6 bases). The clonotype was recovered from a woman aged 25 to 39 with COVID-19, enrolled during active disease. The CDR3 sequence is CASSQEQGEDGYTF. In DNA form, the CDR3 reads TGCGCCAGCAGCCAAGAACAGGGTGAGGATGGCTACACCTTC.